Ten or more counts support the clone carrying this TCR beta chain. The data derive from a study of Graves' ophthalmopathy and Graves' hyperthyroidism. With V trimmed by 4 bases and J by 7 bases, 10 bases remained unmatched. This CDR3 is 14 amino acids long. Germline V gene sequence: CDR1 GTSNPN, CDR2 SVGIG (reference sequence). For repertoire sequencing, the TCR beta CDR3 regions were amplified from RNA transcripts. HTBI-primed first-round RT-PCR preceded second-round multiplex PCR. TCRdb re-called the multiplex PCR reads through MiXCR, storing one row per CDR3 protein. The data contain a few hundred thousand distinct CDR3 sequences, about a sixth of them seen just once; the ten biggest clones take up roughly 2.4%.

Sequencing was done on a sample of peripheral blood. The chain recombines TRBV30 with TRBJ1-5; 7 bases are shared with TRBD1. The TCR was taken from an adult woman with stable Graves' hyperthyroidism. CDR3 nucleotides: TGTGCCTGGAACGAGAGACAGGGAGAACAGCCCCAGCATTTT. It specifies CAWNERQGEQPQHF.